A single sample gave rise to the 14 T cell receptor beta chains below, sequenced in a study of T cells in Graves' hyperthyroidism and ophthalmopathy. Researchers took RNA transcripts and amplified the TCR beta CDR3 regions from them. The HTBI primer set served for first-round RT-PCR of the TCR CDR3. TCRdb fed the multiplex PCR reads into MiXCR, producing one record per CDR3 protein. The table records some 510,000 distinct CDR3 sequences, approximately 44% of them present only once. Sequencing used peripheral blood or thyroid tissue (not recorded which). The receptors were sampled from a woman between 18 and 29 years old with Graves' hyperthyroidism.

With respect to this clonotype: A read error is possible here, since a much larger clone lies one base away. The V gene is TRBV2, the J gene TRBJ1-3; 7 positions agree with TRBD1. CDR3 length equals 13 residues. In germline, CDR1 is SNHLY, CDR2 FYNNEI. After removal of 10 bases from V and 3 bases from J, the junction contained 6 bases not matched to a gene. In DNA form, the CDR3 reads TGTGCCAACAGGGGCTTAATTGGAAACACCATATATTTT. Translated: CANRGLIGNTIYF.

The chain combines TRBV9 with TRBJ2-7; 7 bases line up with TRBD2. This CDR3 comprises 14 residues. Germline trimming cut 5 bases from V and 4 bases from J; bases unmatched to any gene: 9. CDR1 is SGDLS, CDR2 YYNGEE, per germline. DNA of the CDR3: TGTGCCAGCAGTTACTCTGCTAGCGGATACGAGCAGTACTTC. Residues: CASSYSASGYEQYF.

This clonotype has more than one count but fewer than ten. The gene calls are TRBV5-1 and TRBJ1-1; D gene ambiguous. Trimming took 0 bases from V and 1 from J, leaving 7 bases between them. CDR1 and CDR2 from the germline V gene are SGHRS and YFSETQ. CDR3 length: 14 residues. The CDR3 loop reads CASSLEPANTEAFF. CDR3 DNA: TGCGCCAGCAGCTTGGAGCCAGCGAACACTGAAGCTTTCTTT.

This clonotype was recorded many times. The chain joins TRBV2 to TRBJ2-7; 7 bases map to TRBD1. There are 13 residues in the CDR3. CDR1 and CDR2 (germline): SNHLY, FYNNEI. J was trimmed by 2 bases and V by 6 bases; bases with no gene match: 4. CDR3 bases: TGTGCCAGCAGAGACAGGGACACCTACGAGCAGTACTTC. Amino acid sequence: CASRDRDTYEQYF.

This clonotype appeared once. V gene TRBV7-2 combines with J gene TRBJ2-7, with D possibly being TRBD1 (5 bases). CDR1 is SGHTA, CDR2 FQGNSA, per germline. This CDR3 has 13 residues. Trimming cost V 1 base and J 4 bases, with 8 bases left between them. The CDR3 reads CASSLEGRYEQYF. The DNA for the CDR3 is TGTGCCAGCAGCTTAGAGGGGCGGTACGAGCAGTACTTC.

This clonotype was seen repeatedly, ten times or more. This chain uses TRBV29-1 with TRBJ1-2; D call uncertain. CDR1 is SQVTM, CDR2 ANQGSEA, per germline. Trimming removed 6 bases at V and 4 bases at J, with 12 bases between. This CDR3 comprises 12 residues. This CDR3 reads CSVEDVFYGYTF. The DNA for the CDR3 is TGCAGCGTCGAGGACGTCTTCTATGGCTACACCTTC.

This clonotype was picked up one time. The chain joins TRBV12-3 or TRBV12-4 to TRBJ1-2, with 11 bases identical to TRBD1. The CDR3 runs to 15 residues. V shed 4 bases and J 7 bases; nucleotides not matched to a gene: 8. This chain's CDR3 is CASSSRDRGKVGYTF. The CDR3 region has the DNA TGTGCCAGCAGTTCCCGGGACAGGGGGAAGGTTGGCTACACCTTC.

This chain uses TRBV7-7 with TRBJ2-5; D gene uncertain. V lost 5 bases to trimming and J lost 5 bases, with 9 bases between them. Germline CDR1 SSHAT, CDR2 FNYEAQ (reference sequence). This CDR3 comprises 12 residues. CDR3: CASSAIGETQYF. CDR3 in DNA: TGTGCCAGCAGCGCTATTGGGGAGACCCAGTACTTC.

This clonotype was seen many times. The chain employs TRBV24-1 and TRBJ2-7; the D gene is possibly TRBD1 (6 bases). The CDR3 loop spans 14 amino acids. Trimming pared 0 bases from V and 3 bases from J, leaving 8 bases between. Germline CDR1 and CDR2: KGHDR and SFDVKD. The CDR3: CATSDLPQGYEQYF. CDR3 DNA: TGTGCCACCAGTGATTTGCCACAGGGCTACGAGCAGTACTTC.

This clonotype occurred many times. V is TRBV7-9 and J is TRBJ1-5; TRBD1 aligns across 7 bases. Germline-derived CDR1 and CDR2 are SEHNR and FQNEAQ (reference sequence). The V segment lost 0 bases and the J segment 6 bases; nucleotides outside the gene matches: 5. There are 15 residues in the CDR3. The CDR3 sequence is CASSLAGGFGQPQHF. For the CDR3, the DNA is TGTGCCAGCAGCTTAGCAGGGGGCTTCGGTCAGCCCCAGCATTTT.

V gene TRBV5-1 combines with J gene TRBJ2-7, with TRBD2 matching over 7 bases. Germline V lookup: CDR1 SGHRS, CDR2 YFSETQ. The CDR3 is made up of 16 amino acids. The junction had 14 bases not matched to a gene; V was cut back by 4 bases and J by 4 bases. The CDR3 region has the DNA TGCGCCAGCAGCCAAGAGGTGGGGACTACTCGTTACGAGCAGTACTTC. Residues: CASSQEVGTTRYEQYF.

The rearrangement links TRBV20-1 to TRBJ1-4; D is unresolved. V dropped 6 bases and J dropped 5 bases, with 10 bases sitting between them. Germline loops: CDR1 DFQATT, CDR2 SNEGSKA (reference sequence). The CDR3 has 12 residues. The CDR3 coding sequence is TGCAGTGCCCCGGGATTCAATGAAAAACTGTTTTTT. This encodes CSAPGFNEKLFF.

The genes are TRBV15 and TRBJ2-5; 8 nucleotides match TRBD1. The length of the CDR3 is 14 residues. The germline V gene encodes CDR1 LNHNV and CDR2 YYDKDF (reference sequence). Trimming at V came to 5 bases and at J to 7 bases, leaving 9 bases not matched to a gene. The DNA for the CDR3 is TGTGCCACCAGCCCCCCCGGACAGGGCGGGACCCAGTACTTC. It encodes CATSPPGQGGTQYF.

The CDR3 sequence is CATRGGTSNQPQHF. The CDR3 DNA reads as TGTGCCACCCGAGGGGGAACTAGCAATCAGCCCCAGCATTTT. The J gene is TRBJ1-5, the V gene TRBV19; maybe TRBD1 (6 bases). Germline V lookup: CDR1 LNHDA, CDR2 SQIVND (reference sequence). The CDR3 extends over 14 amino acids. Trimming shortened V by 10 bases and J by 0 bases, and 13 bases separated the two germline ends.